The T cell receptor (beta chain) under discussion was sequenced for a study of cytomegalovirus exposure and HLA in healthy donors. General study points: It was in a later analysis that TCR association rates were seen to vary by HLA locus, highest for DRB1 and lowest for HLA-C.

The germline V gene encodes CDR1 SGHNT and CDR2 YYREEE (reference sequence). The CDR3 spans 14 residues. V was cut by 1 base and J by 0 bases, with 7 bases left in between. Primers: 60 Vbeta forward and 13 Jbeta reverse. This table comes from immunoSEQ multiplex PCR, and its TCRdb copy is limited to in-frame clones, with some not included. The sample records more than 85,000 clones, around 80% being singletons. This clone occurred many times. Antigen: not known. Sequences were obtained from PBMCs. This TCR was sampled from a male donor in good health and CMV-seronegative. This sequence joins TRBV5-4 and TRBJ1-2; D ambiguous. CDR3 in amino acids: CASSLPRTNYGYTF. DNA for the CDR3: TGTGCCAGCAGCTTGCCCAGGACTAACTATGGCTACACCTTC.